The text below deals with one T cell receptor (beta chain). The germline gives CDR1 LNHDA, CDR2 SQIVND (reference sequence). The germline V and J ends were trimmed by 4 bases and 4 bases, with 23 bases remaining between them. This CDR3 spans 18 amino acids. This sample is drawn from a study of blood T cell repertoires in COVID-19. Study information: Acute and convalescent COVID-19 specimens originated in the United States, Italy and Spain.

The table came from immunoSEQ multiplex PCR; TCRdb's copy has only in-frame clones and leaves some out. This table has over 200,000 clones, 80% to 90% appearing once. Patients at the Seattle site were enrolled during active infection and followed longitudinally. The sequence was collected from a man aged 30 to 39 with COVID-19, enrolled during active disease. Sequencing was performed on peripheral blood. The chain combines TRBV19 with TRBJ1-5, with D possibly TRBD1 on 5 matching bases. Here the CDR3 DNA reads TGTGCCAGTAGTAAACTACGCAGGGACTCCTTACCAAATCAGCCCCAGCATTTT. The encoded protein is CASSKLRRDSLPNQPQHF.